The 9 T cell receptor beta chains reported below all come from one sample, sequenced in a study of blood T cell repertoires in COVID-19. Sequencing used immunoSEQ multiplex PCR; TCRdb keeps in-frame clones, though not all of them. The top ten clones hold approximately 2.8% of a sample with 260,000 or so clones, 87% of them seen once. Sequences were obtained from PBMCs or T cells enriched from blood (not recorded which). The receptors here all came from a woman aged 25 to 45 with acute COVID-19.

V and J are TRBV7-8 and TRBJ2-3; D is unresolved. Trimming shortened V by 1 base and J by 4 bases, and 9 bases separated the two germline ends. Germline CDR1 and CDR2: SGHVS and FQNEAQ. The CDR3 length is 14 residues. CDR3 region: CASSLEPGADTQYF. CDR3 coding DNA: TGTGCCAGCAGCTTAGAGCCTGGAGCAGATACGCAGTATTTT.

The chain employs TRBV25-1 and TRBJ1-6; no definite D call. CDR1 is MGHDK and CDR2 is SYGVNS in the germline V gene. The CDR3 spans 14 residues. Trimming left V 8 bases short and J 0 bases short, with 8 bases between. CDR3: CASSRSSYNSPLHF. As DNA, the CDR3 is TGTGCCAGCTCGCGGAGCTCCTATAATTCACCCCTCCACTTT.

The CDR3 loop is CASSFHGGQGTEAFF. CDR3 DNA: TGTGCCAGCAGCTTCCACGGGGGACAGGGAACTGAAGCTTTCTTT. The chain uses TRBV27 and TRBJ1-1; TRBD1 aligns across 9 bases. CDR1 MNHEY and CDR2 SMNVEV come from the germline V gene (reference sequence). This CDR3 has 15 residues. The J segment lost 5 bases and the V segment lost 6 bases, leaving 10 bases of the junction unmatched.

The chain couples TRBV2 to TRBJ1-3, with D unclear. Trimming removed 6 bases from V and 0 bases from J, with 9 bases in between. Germline V gene sequence: CDR1 SNHLY, CDR2 FYNNEI. The CDR3 length is 14 residues. The CDR3 protein is CASRPGISGNTIYF. CDR3 coding DNA: TGTGCCAGCAGGCCGGGGATCTCTGGAAACACCATATATTTT.

This chain joins TRBV4-1 and TRBJ1-2; the D gene is possibly TRBD1 (6 bases). CDR3 length: 17 residues. Trimming cost V 0 bases and J 0 bases, with 14 bases left between them. Germline V gene data show CDR1 as MGHRA and CDR2 as YSYEKL. CDR3: CASSQDRGNGANYGYTF. CDR3 DNA: TGCGCCAGCAGCCAAGACAGGGGCAACGGAGCTAACTATGGCTACACCTTC.

Note on this clone: Other DNA sequences in this specimen translate into the identical CDR3. The rearrangement joins TRBV20-1 to TRBJ2-5; D gene unclear. The CDR3 sequence is 11 residues long. Trimming removed 0 bases from V and 4 bases from J, with 3 bases in between. The germline CDR1 and CDR2 sequences are DFQATT and SNEGSKA (reference sequence). The CDR3 nucleotides read TGCAGTGCTAGAGATCGAGAGACCCAGTACTTC. Its protein is CSARDRETQYF.

The V and J genes are TRBV19 and TRBJ1-2, with 9 nucleotides matching TRBD1. The CDR3 contains 13 residues. The junction had 9 bases not matched to a gene; V was cut back by 9 bases and J by 7 bases. Per the germline V gene, CDR1 is LNHDA and CDR2 is SQIVND (reference sequence). CDR3 in amino acids: CASNRGREGGYTF. The CDR3 DNA reads as TGTGCCAGCAACAGGGGGCGGGAAGGTGGCTACACCTTC.

This rearrangement joins TRBV7-9 to TRBJ1-1, with a possible D match to TRBD1 (5 bases). Trimming cost V 5 bases and J 5 bases, with 12 bases left between them. Looked up from germline, CDR1 is SEHNR and CDR2 is FQNEAQ (reference sequence). The CDR3 length is 13 residues. The CDR3, as DNA: TGTGCCAGCAGCCGGGGCGCGGGGACTGAAGCTTTCTTT. Its protein is CASSRGAGTEAFF.

This clone was seen once. The chain recombines TRBV13 with TRBJ2-7, with 7 bases that match TRBD1. The junction had 5 bases not matched to a gene; V was cut back by 5 bases and J by 7 bases. In germline, CDR1 is PRHDT, CDR2 FYEKMQ (reference sequence). The CDR3 extends over 12 amino acids. The CDR3 DNA reads TGTGCCAGCAGCCCACAGGGGCGGGAGCAGTACTTC. Translation gives CASSPQGREQYF. Looking up the rest from reference TRBV13 and TRBJ2-7 gives the full variable domain: AAGVIQSPRHLIKEKRETATLKCYPIPRHDTVYWYQQGPGQDPQFLISFYEKMQSDKGSIPDRFSAQQFSDYHSELNMSSLELGDSALYFCASSPQGREQYFGPGTRLTVT.